Listed here are 29 T cell receptor beta chains from one sample, sequenced in a study of blood T cell repertoires in COVID-19. Sequenced by immunoSEQ multiplex PCR; TCRdb stores in-frame clones only, minus some. The table has 260,000 or so clones, around 85% seen once. The sample consisted of PBMCs or T cells enriched from blood (not recorded which). The origin of the receptors is a woman aged 45-59 years who had recovered from COVID-19.

This sequence joins TRBV5-6 and TRBJ1-3; possibly TRBD1 for D (5 bases). CDR3 length equals 15 residues. V was shortened by 4 bases and J by 1 base, with 12 bases between the two germline ends. Per the germline V gene, CDR1 is SGHDT and CDR2 is YYEEEE. The chain's CDR3 is CASSPTGGSGNTIYF. The CDR3 DNA follows: TGTGCCAGCAGCCCCACCGGGGGATCTGGAAACACCATATATTTT.

The chain links TRBV3-1 (or the pseudogene TRBV3-2) to TRBJ2-1, with D perhaps TRBD1 (6 bases). V was trimmed by 6 bases and J by 10 bases, leaving 16 bases between them. Germline values: CDR1 LGHDT, CDR2 YNNKEL (reference sequence). CDR3 length equals 13 residues. Here the CDR3 DNA reads TGTGCCAGCAGACGTTCCGTCGGACAGGAGCAGTTCTTC. As protein: CASRRSVGQEQFF.

This clone came up once. V gene TRBV7-9 combines with J gene TRBJ1-2, with 12 bases identical to TRBD1. CDR1 and CDR2 (germline): SEHNR, FQNEAQ (reference sequence). This CDR3 comprises 15 residues. V dropped 1 base and J dropped 7; count of bases not matched to a gene: 4. CDR3 sequence (DNA): TGTGCCAGCAGCTTAGAAGGGACAGGGGGCTCTGGCTACACCTTC. It specifies CASSLEGTGGSGYTF.

A few counts support this clone. The chain couples TRBV7-8 to TRBJ1-2; 9 nucleotides match TRBD1. The CDR3 contains 15 residues. Germline V CDR1 and CDR2: SGHVS, FQNEAQ. The ends lost 9 bases at V and 6 bases at J; junction bases unmatched: 14. The CDR3 DNA reads as TGTGCCAGTACACCTCACCCGGGACAGGGAGATGGCTACACCTTC. Protein sequence: CASTPHPGQGDGYTF.

This chain links TRBV7-9 with TRBJ1-4; D gene uncertain. The V end was cut by 1 base, the J end by 0 bases, with 6 bases between. CDR1 and CDR2 from the germline V gene are SEHNR and FQNEAQ (reference sequence). The CDR3 has 15 residues. In DNA, the CDR3 is TGTGCCAGCAGCTTAGGAGCCGCAACTAATGAAAAACTGTTTTTT. Amino acids: CASSLGAATNEKLFF.

The V call is TRBV15, the J call TRBJ1-6; D remains ambiguous. The V and J ends lost 1 base and 8 bases respectively, with 15 bases between them. Germline V lookup: CDR1 LNHNV, CDR2 YYDKDF (reference sequence). The length of the CDR3 is 16 residues. CDR3 sequence reads: CATSRGGLGVHSPLHF. DNA for the CDR3: TGTGCCACCAGCAGAGGAGGGCTGGGAGTACATTCACCCCTCCACTTT.

V and J are TRBV19 and TRBJ1-2, with TRBD1 identical over 9 bases. Germline CDR1 LNHDA, CDR2 SQIVND (reference sequence). The CDR3 spans 14 residues. The ends lost 7 bases at V and 1 base at J; junction bases unmatched: 4. The CDR3 nucleotides read TGTGCCAGTATACCGGGACAGGGTAACTATGGCTACACCTTC. This gives the protein CASIPGQGNYGYTF.

The chain carries TRBV7-9 and TRBJ2-1; D is perhaps TRBD1 (5 bases). Germline V lookup: CDR1 SEHNR, CDR2 FQNEAQ (reference sequence). V lost 1 base and J 8 bases, leaving 12 bases between the germline ends. CDR3 length: 14 residues. CDR3 sequence reads: CASSLGAGWDEQFF. DNA for the CDR3: TGTGCCAGCAGCTTAGGGGCAGGGTGGGATGAGCAGTTCTTC.

The chain is built from TRBV4-2 and TRBJ1-6; tentatively, D is TRBD1 (5 bases). CDR3 length equals 15 residues. Trimming stripped 2 bases from V and 10 bases from J, with 15 bases between. Germline V gene data show CDR1 as LGHNA and CDR2 as YNFKEQ. CDR3 residues: CASSQTRTGRSPLHF. The CDR3 DNA reads TGTGCCAGCAGCCAAACAAGAACAGGAAGATCACCCCTCCACTTT.

The V call is TRBV7-8, the J call TRBJ1-1; TRBD1 agrees at 10 bases. This CDR3 comprises 18 residues. Germline-derived CDR1 and CDR2 are SGHVS and FQNEAQ. Germline trimming cut 5 bases from V and 0 bases from J; bases unmatched to any gene: 12. DNA for the CDR3: TGTGCCAGCAGCCCCTACCGGGACAGGGGTGTTGTGAACACTGAAGCTTTCTTT. Protein product: CASSPYRDRGVVNTEAFF.

This clone turned up a few times. The chain has TRBV28 and TRBJ1-4; the match to TRBD1 covers 7 bases. This CDR3 has 15 amino acids. The V segment lost 6 bases and the J segment 5 bases; nucleotides outside the gene matches: 9. CDR1 is MDHEN and CDR2 is SYDVKM in the germline V gene. As DNA, the CDR3 is TGTGCCAGCAGAACCCCCGGACAGGCAAATGAAAAACTGTTTTTT. As protein: CASRTPGQANEKLFF.

The chain has TRBV28 and TRBJ1-3; TRBD1 is a possible D gene (6 bases). The germline gives CDR1 MDHEN, CDR2 SYDVKM. This CDR3 has 17 amino acids. Trimming shortened V by 3 bases and J by 0 bases, and 15 bases separated the two germline ends. CDR3 nucleotides: TGTGCCAGCAGTTTCCCCGCGACAGGCCTCTCTGGAAACACCATATATTTT. Its translation: CASSFPATGLSGNTIYF.

The rearrangement links TRBV7-9 to TRBJ2-7; 10 bases map to TRBD1. Germline V gene lookup returns CDR1 SEHNR and CDR2 FQNEAQ (reference sequence). The CDR3 contains 16 residues. The junction had 9 bases not matched to a gene; V was cut back by 4 bases and J by 3 bases. The CDR3 here is CASSYSPGTGDYEQYF. As DNA, the CDR3 is TGTGCCAGCAGCTACAGTCCCGGGACAGGGGACTACGAGCAGTACTTC.

The V call is TRBV10-2, the J call TRBJ2-3; D is possibly TRBD2 (6 bases). The CDR3 spans 14 residues. Trimming removed 5 bases from V and 2 bases from J, with 11 bases in between. In germline, CDR1 is WSHSY, CDR2 SAAADI. CDR3 sequence: CASSRVAVTDTQYF. The CDR3 DNA is TGCGCCAGCAGTAGGGTAGCGGTCACAGATACGCAGTATTTT.

The chain carries TRBV6-5 and TRBJ1-2; 11 bases agree with TRBD1. This CDR3 spans 14 amino acids. Trimming cost V 5 bases and J 4 bases; bases outside gene matches: 3. Germline lookup yields CDR1 MNHEY and CDR2 SVGAGI. This CDR3 is CASSPGTGGYGYTF. The CDR3 nucleotides read TGTGCCAGCAGTCCCGGGACAGGGGGCTATGGCTACACCTTC.

The chain employs TRBV5-1 and TRBJ1-4; maybe TRBD1 (6 bases). V dropped 3 bases and J dropped 0 bases, with 9 bases sitting between them. This CDR3 is 15 amino acids long. From germline, CDR1 is SGHRS and CDR2 YFSETQ. In DNA, the CDR3 is TGCGCCAGCAGCTCCGGACAGACAACTAATGAAAAACTGTTTTTT. Its protein is CASSSGQTTNEKLFF.

This rearrangement joins TRBV11-2 to TRBJ2-3; TRBD2 aligns across 9 bases. The CDR3 has 12 amino acids. Germline loops: CDR1 SGHAT, CDR2 FQNNGV. The junction had 6 bases not matched to a gene; V was cut back by 5 bases and J by 12 bases. For the CDR3, the DNA is TGTGCCAGCAGCCGGGGGCGGGAGGGACAGTATTTT. This gives the protein CASSRGREGQYF.

The chain uses TRBV9 and TRBJ1-1; possible D gene TRBD1, 5 bases. The V gene lost 3 bases and the J gene lost 0 bases, with 12 bases spanning the gap. Germline V gene data show CDR1 as SGDLS and CDR2 as YYNGEE. The CDR3 is made up of 15 amino acids. The chain's CDR3 is CASSGYTGVNTEAFF. CDR3 sequence (DNA): TGTGCCAGCAGCGGCTACACAGGCGTGAACACTGAAGCTTTCTTT.

The genes are TRBV5-1 and TRBJ2-2; 9 nucleotides match TRBD2. V was clipped by 0 bases and J by 5 bases; unmatched bases: 2. The CDR3 spans 15 residues. Germline-derived CDR1 and CDR2 are SGHRS and YFSETQ. CDR3 residues: CASSLAAGGTGELFF. CDR3 DNA: TGCGCCAGCAGCTTGGCAGCGGGGGGTACCGGGGAGCTGTTTTTT.

This clone was recorded only once. V is TRBV18 and J is TRBJ2-7; possibly TRBD2 for D (6 bases). CDR1 KGHSH and CDR2 LQKENI come from the germline V gene. The V and J ends lost 2 bases and 1 base respectively, with 9 bases between them. The CDR3 spans 14 residues. Here the CDR3 reads CASSPSGGSYEQYF. For the CDR3, the DNA is TGTGCCAGCTCACCATCCGGGGGATCCTACGAGCAGTACTTC. Looking up the rest from reference TRBV18 and TRBJ2-7 gives the full variable domain: NAGVMQNPRHLVRRRGQEARLRCSPMKGHSHVYWYRQLPEEGLKFMVYLQKENIIDESGMPKERFSAEFPKEGPSILRIQQVVRGDSAAYFCASSPSGGSYEQYFGPGTRLTVT.

The chain employs TRBV9 and TRBJ1-6; perhaps TRBD1 as D (6 bases). CDR1 and CDR2 (germline): SGDLS, YYNGEE. The CDR3 loop spans 12 amino acids. V was clipped by 7 bases and J by 11 bases, with 13 bases between them. The CDR3 region has the DNA TGTGCCAGCGGGCAGGGGCTTCCACCCCTCCACTTT. Encoded protein: CASGQGLPPLHF. Drawing the rest from reference TRBV9 and TRBJ1-6, the complete variable domain is DSGVTQTPKHLITATGQRVTLRCSPRSGDLSVYWYQQSLDQGLQFLIQYYNGEERAKGNILERFSAQQFPDLHSELNLSSLELGDSALYFCASGQGLPPLHFGNGTRLTVT.

This clone was recorded a few times. J is TRBJ2-1 and V is TRBV19, with 11 bases that match TRBD2. Germline assignment: CDR1 LNHDA and CDR2 SQIVND (reference sequence). The CDR3 is 15 amino acids. The junction had 7 bases not matched to a gene; V was cut back by 5 bases and J by 7 bases. The CDR3 loop reads CASSATSGERNEQFF. The CDR3 coding sequence is TGTGCCAGTAGTGCGACTAGCGGGGAACGGAATGAGCAGTTCTTC.

This clone was detected only a few times. The gene calls are TRBV4-1 and TRBJ1-1; D is possibly TRBD1 (5 bases). The CDR3 extends over 15 amino acids. The V end was cut by 4 bases, the J end by 3 bases, with 15 bases between. Germline V gene data show CDR1 as MGHRA and CDR2 as YSYEKL. CDR3 residues: CASSLYGGSDTEAFF. The CDR3 DNA sequence: TGCGCCAGCAGCCTATACGGGGGTAGTGACACTGAAGCTTTCTTT.

V gene TRBV28 combines with J gene TRBJ2-3; 7 bases are a match to TRBD1. V was pared by 6 bases and J by 2 bases, with 8 bases of the junction left unmatched. The CDR3 contains 15 residues. Germline assignment: CDR1 MDHEN and CDR2 SYDVKM. The CDR3 DNA follows: TGTGCCAGCAGCGTGATGACAGGGATCACAGATACGCAGTATTTT. It codes for CASSVMTGITDTQYF. Based on the CDR3 plus reference TRBV28 and TRBJ2-3, the full variable domain is DVKVTQSSRYLVKRTGEKVFLECVQDMDHENMFWYRQDPGLGLRLIYFSYDVKMKEKGDIPEGYSVSREKKERFSLILESASTNQTSMYLCASSVMTGITDTQYFGPGTRLTVL.

V gene TRBV11-2 combines with J gene TRBJ1-6; 9 bases are a match to TRBD1. Germline lookup yields CDR1 SGHAT and CDR2 FQNNGV. The CDR3 has 14 residues. V lost 4 bases and J lost 6; bases outside the gene matches: 1. The CDR3 DNA sequence: TGTGCCAGCAGCTCGGACAGGGGTAATTCACCCCTCCACTTT. Protein sequence: CASSSDRGNSPLHF.

The J gene is TRBJ2-1, the V gene TRBV6-2 or TRBV6-3; no firm D call. Trimming took 5 bases from V and 5 from J, leaving 10 bases between them. The CDR3 sequence is 13 residues long. Per the germline V gene, CDR1 is MNHEY and CDR2 is SVGEGT. As DNA, the CDR3 is TGTGCCAGCAGTCCCGACTGGAACAATGAGCAGTTCTTC. Encoded protein: CASSPDWNNEQFF.

The chain carries TRBV7-9 and TRBJ1-3, with a weak D call TRBD1 (6 bases). CDR1 SEHNR and CDR2 FQNEAQ come from the germline V gene (reference sequence). V was shortened by 1 base and J by 8 bases, with 12 bases between the two germline ends. There are 14 residues in the CDR3. The CDR3 DNA is TGTGCCAGCAGCTTAGGGGGGGGCGCAGACACCATATATTTT. Its protein is CASSLGGGADTIYF.

The chain uses TRBV15 and TRBJ1-2; 10 positions agree with TRBD1. Trimming removed 2 bases from V and 6 bases from J; junction bases left unmatched: 9. The CDR3 is 16 residues long. Germline loops: CDR1 LNHNV, CDR2 YYDKDF (reference sequence). The CDR3 spells CATSRKGTGVYNGYTF. The CDR3 nucleotides read TGTGCCACCAGCAGAAAAGGGACAGGGGTTTATAATGGCTACACCTTC.

This clone was picked up one time. This chain links TRBV11-2 with TRBJ1-1; D uncertain. The CDR3 sequence is 13 residues long. Looked up from germline, CDR1 is SGHAT and CDR2 is FQNNGV. V was clipped by 8 bases and J by 7 bases, with 17 bases between them. Here the CDR3 DNA reads TGTGCCAGCTGGAAAATCGGCGGAATTGAAGCTTTCTTT. This codes for CASWKIGGIEAFF.